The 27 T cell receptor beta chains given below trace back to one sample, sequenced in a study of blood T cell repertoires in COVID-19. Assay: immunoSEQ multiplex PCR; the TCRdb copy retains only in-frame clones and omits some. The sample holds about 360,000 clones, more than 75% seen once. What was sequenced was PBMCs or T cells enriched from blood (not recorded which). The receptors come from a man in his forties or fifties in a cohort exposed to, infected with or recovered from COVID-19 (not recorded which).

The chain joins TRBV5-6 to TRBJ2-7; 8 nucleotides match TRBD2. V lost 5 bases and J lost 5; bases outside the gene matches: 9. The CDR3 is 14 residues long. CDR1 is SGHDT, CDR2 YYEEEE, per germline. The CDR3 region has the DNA TGTGCCAGCAGGAGGGGGACTAGTATTCACGAGCAGTACTTC. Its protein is CASRRGTSIHEQYF.

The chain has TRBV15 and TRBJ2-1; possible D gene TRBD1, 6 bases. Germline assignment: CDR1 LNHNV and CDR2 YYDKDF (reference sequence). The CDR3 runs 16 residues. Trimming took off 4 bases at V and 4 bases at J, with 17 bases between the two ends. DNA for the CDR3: TGTGCCACCAGCACCAGAAGGGGGTCGGAGTACAATGAGCAGTTCTTC. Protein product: CATSTRRGSEYNEQFF. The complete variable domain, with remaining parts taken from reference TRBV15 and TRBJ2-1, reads DAMVIQNPRYQVTQFGKPVTLSCSQTLNHNVMYWYQQKSSQAPKLLFHYYDKDFNNEADTPDNFQSRRPNTSFCFLDIRSPGLGDTAMYLCATSTRRGSEYNEQFFGPGTRLTVL.

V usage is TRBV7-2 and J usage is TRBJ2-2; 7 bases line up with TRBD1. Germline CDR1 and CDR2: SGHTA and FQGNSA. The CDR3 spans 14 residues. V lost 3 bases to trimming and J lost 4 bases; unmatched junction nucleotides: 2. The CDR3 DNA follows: TGTGCCAGCAGCTTGGGGACAGCCACCGGGGAGCTGTTTTTT. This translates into CASSLGTATGELFF.

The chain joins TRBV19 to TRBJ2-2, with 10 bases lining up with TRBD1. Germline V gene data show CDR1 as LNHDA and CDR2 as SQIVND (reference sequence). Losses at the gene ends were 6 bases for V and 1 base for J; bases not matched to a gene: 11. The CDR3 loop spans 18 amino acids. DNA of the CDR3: TGTGCCAGTAGCGAGTGGGACAGGGGAATCCGGAACACCGGGGAGCTGTTTTTT. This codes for CASSEWDRGIRNTGELFF.

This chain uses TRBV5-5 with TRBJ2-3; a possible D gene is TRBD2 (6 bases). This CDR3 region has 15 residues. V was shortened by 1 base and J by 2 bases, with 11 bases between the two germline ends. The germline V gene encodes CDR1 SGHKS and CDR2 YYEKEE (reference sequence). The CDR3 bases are TGTGCCAGCAGCTTGAGGGACTTTTACACAGATACGCAGTATTTT. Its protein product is CASSLRDFYTDTQYF.

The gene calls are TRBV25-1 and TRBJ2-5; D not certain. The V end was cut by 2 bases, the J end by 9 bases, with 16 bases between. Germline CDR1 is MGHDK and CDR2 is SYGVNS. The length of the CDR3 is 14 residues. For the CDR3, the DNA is TGTGCCAGCAGTGAAGGTAGAGCCCAGGTGCCCCAGTACTTC. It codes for CASSEGRAQVPQYF.

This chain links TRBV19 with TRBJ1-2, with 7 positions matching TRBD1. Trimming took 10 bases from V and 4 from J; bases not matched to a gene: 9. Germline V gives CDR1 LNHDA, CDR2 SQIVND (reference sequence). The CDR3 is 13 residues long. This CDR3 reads CATGDSRGYGYTF. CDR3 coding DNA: TGTGCCACCGGGGACAGCCGGGGCTATGGCTACACCTTC.

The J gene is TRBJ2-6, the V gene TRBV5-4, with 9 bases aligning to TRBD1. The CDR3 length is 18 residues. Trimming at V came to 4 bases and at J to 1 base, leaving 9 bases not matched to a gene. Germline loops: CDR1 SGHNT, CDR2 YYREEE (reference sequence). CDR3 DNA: TGTGCCAGCAGCGGAAGAACAGGGGGCGTTTCTGGGGCCAACGTCCTGACTTTC. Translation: CASSGRTGGVSGANVLTF. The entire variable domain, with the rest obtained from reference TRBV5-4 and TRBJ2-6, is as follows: ETGVTQSPTHLIKTRGQQVTLRCSSQSGHNTVSWYQQALGQGPQFIFQYYREEENGRGNFPPRFSGLQFPNYSSELNVNALELDDSALYLCASSGRTGGVSGANVLTFGAGSRLTVL.

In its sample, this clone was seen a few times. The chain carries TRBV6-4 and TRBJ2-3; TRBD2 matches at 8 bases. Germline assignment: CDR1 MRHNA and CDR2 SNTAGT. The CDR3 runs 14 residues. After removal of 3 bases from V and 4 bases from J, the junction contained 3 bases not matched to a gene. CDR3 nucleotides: TGTGCCAGCAGTGAAAGCGGGAGCCCAGATACGCAGTATTTT. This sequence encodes CASSESGSPDTQYF.

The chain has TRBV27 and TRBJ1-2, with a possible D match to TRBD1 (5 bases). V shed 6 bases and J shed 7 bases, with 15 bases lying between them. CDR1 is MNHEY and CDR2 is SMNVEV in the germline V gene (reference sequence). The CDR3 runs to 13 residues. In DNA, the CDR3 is TGTGCCAGCAGAACCCAGGGAGCGGGTGGCTACACCTTC. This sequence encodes CASRTQGAGGYTF.

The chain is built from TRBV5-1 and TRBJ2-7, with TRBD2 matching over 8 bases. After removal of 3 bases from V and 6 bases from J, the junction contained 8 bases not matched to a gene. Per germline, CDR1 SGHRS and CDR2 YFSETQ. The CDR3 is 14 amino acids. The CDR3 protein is CASSSPAGVGEQYF. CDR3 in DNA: TGCGCCAGCAGCTCTCCAGCGGGAGTTGGCGAGCAGTACTTC.

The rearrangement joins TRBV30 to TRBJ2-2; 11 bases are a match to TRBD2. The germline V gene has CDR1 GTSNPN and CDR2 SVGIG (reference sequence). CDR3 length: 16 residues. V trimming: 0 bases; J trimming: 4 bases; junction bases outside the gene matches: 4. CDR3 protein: CAWSVLAGVGTGELFF. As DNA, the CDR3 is TGTGCCTGGAGTGTACTAGCGGGAGTTGGCACCGGGGAGCTGTTTTTT.

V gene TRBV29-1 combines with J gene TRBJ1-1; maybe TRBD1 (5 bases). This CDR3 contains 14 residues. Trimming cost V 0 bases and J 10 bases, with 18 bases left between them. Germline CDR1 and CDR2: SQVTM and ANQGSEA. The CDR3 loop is CSVEDAPQPRGAFF. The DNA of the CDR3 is TGCAGCGTTGAAGATGCCCCGCAGCCTAGGGGAGCTTTCTTT. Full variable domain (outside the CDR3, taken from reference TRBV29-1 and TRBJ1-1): SAVISQKPSRDICQRGTSLTIQCQVDSQVTMMFWYRQQPGQSLTLIATANQGSEATYESGFVIDKFPISRPNLTFSTLTVSNMSPEDSSIYLCSVEDAPQPRGAFFGQGTRLTVV.

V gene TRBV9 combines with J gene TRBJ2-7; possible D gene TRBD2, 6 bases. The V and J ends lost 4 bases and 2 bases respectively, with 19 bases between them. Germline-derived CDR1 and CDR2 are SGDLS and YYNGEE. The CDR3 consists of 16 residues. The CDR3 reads CASSPTGGTEPYEQYF. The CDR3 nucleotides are TGTGCCAGCAGCCCCACCGGAGGGACTGAACCCTACGAGCAGTACTTC.

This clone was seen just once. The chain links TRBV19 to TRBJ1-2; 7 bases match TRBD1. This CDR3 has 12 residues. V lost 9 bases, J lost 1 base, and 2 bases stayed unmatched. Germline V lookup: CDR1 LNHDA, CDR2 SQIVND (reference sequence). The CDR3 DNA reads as TGTGCCAGCAGACAGGGTAACTATGGCTACACCTTC. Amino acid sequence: CASRQGNYGYTF.

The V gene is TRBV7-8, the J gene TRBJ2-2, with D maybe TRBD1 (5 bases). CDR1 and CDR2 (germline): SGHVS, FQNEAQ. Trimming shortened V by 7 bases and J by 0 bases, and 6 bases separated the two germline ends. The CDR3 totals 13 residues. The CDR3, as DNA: TGTGCCAGCATCAGGGCGAACACCGGGGAGCTGTTTTTT. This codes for CASIRANTGELFF. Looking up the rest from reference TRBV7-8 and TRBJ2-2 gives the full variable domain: GAGVSQSPRYKVAKRGQDVALRCDPISGHVSLFWYQQALGQGPEFLTYFQNEAQLDKSGLPSDRFFAERPEGSVSTLKIQRTQQEDSAVYLCASIRANTGELFFGEGSRLTVL.

This CDR3 is CAWRPGQNFGNTIYF. The CDR3 region has the DNA TGTGCCTGGAGGCCCGGACAGAACTTTGGAAACACCATATATTTT. The chain has TRBV30 and TRBJ1-3; a weak D match, TRBD1 (6 bases). V was cut by 3 bases and J by 3 bases, with 15 bases left in between. The germline V gene encodes CDR1 GTSNPN and CDR2 SVGIG (reference sequence). The CDR3 spans 15 residues.

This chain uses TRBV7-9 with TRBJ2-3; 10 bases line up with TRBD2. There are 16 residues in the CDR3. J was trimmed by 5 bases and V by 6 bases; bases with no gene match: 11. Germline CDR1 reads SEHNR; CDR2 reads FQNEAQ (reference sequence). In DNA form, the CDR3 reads TGTGCCAGCAGGGCTCGACCGGGACTAGCGATAGATACGCAGTATTTT. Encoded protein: CASRARPGLAIDTQYF.

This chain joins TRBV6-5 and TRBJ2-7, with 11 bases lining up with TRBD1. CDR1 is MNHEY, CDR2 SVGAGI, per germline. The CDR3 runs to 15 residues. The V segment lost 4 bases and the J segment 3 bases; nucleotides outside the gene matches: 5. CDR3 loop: CASSFRDRGIYEQYF. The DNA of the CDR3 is TGTGCCAGCAGTTTCCGGGACAGGGGGATCTACGAGCAGTACTTC.

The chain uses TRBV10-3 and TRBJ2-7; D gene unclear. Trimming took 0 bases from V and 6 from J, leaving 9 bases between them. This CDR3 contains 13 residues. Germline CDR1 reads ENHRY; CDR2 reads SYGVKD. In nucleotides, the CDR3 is TGTGCCATCAGTGAGTCTACACCTCTCGAGCAGTACTTC. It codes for CAISESTPLEQYF.

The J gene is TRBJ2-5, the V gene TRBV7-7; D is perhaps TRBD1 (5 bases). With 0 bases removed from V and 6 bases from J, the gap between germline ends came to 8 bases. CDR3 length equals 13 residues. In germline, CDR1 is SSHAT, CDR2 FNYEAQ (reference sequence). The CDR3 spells CASSLAGAKTQYF. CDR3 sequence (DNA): TGTGCCAGCAGCTTAGCAGGGGCCAAGACCCAGTACTTC.

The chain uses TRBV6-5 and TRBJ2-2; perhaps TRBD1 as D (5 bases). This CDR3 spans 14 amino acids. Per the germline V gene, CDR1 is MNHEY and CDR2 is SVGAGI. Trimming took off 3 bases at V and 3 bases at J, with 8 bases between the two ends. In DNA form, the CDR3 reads TGTGCCAGCAGTTATGGCAGGGACACCGGGGAGCTGTTTTTT. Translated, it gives CASSYGRDTGELFF.

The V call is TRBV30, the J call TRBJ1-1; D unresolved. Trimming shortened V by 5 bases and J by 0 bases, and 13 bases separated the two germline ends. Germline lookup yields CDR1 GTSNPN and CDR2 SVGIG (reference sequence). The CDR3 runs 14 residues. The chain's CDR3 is CAWVQQHLNTEAFF. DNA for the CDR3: TGTGCCTGGGTACAACAGCATTTGAACACTGAAGCTTTCTTT.

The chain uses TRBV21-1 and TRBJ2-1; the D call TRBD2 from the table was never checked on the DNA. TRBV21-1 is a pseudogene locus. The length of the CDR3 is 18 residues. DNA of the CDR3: TGTGCCAGCAGCAAAGTCACAGGGACTAGCGTATCCTACAATGAGCAGTTCTTC. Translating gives CASSKVTGTSVSYNEQFF.

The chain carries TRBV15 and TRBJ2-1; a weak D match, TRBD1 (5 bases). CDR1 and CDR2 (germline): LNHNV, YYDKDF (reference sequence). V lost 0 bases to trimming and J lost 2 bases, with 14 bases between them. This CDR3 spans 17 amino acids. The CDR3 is CATSRDTTGSPYNEQFF. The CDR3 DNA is TGTGCCACCAGCAGAGATACCACAGGTTCACCCTACAATGAGCAGTTCTTC. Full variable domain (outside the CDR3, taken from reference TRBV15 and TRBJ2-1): DAMVIQNPRYQVTQFGKPVTLSCSQTLNHNVMYWYQQKSSQAPKLLFHYYDKDFNNEADTPDNFQSRRPNTSFCFLDIRSPGLGDTAMYLCATSRDTTGSPYNEQFFGPGTRLTVL.

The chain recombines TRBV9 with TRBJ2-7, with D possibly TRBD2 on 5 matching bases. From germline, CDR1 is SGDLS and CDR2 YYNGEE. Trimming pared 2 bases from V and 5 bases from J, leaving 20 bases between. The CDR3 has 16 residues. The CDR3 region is CASSVGYGERNHEQYF. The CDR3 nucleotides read TGTGCCAGCAGCGTGGGGTACGGGGAACGGAACCACGAGCAGTACTTC.

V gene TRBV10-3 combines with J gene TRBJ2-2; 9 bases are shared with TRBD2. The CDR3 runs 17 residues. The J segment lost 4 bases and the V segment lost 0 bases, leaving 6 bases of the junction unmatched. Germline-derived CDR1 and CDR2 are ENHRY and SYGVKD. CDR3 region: CAISESGGRAGTGELFF. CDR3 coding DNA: TGTGCCATCAGTGAGTCTGGCGGGAGGGCCGGCACCGGGGAGCTGTTTTTT.